This T cell receptor (beta chain) emerged from a study of CD8 T cells in Susac syndrome. On the study more broadly: Patients with Susac syndrome, at blood draw, were therapy-naive, on corticosteroids, or on intravenous immunoglobulin alone.

The authors reverse transcribed roughly 0.45 to 1 ug RNA with random hexamers. TCRdb re-derived calls from the immunoSEQ multiplex PCR reads in MiXCR, one entry per CDR3 protein. The repertoire holds approximately 190,000 distinct CDR3 sequences, with roughly 94% as singletons. V dropped 0 bases and J dropped 2 bases, with 18 bases sitting between them. From germline, CDR1 is SGHNT and CDR2 YYREEE (reference sequence). The CDR3 spans 19 residues. Negative isolation yielded CD8+ and CD4+ T cells; FACS enriched TEMRA cells. The clonotype comes from a human donor with Susac syndrome. The specimen sequenced was CD8+ T cells from PBMCs. The gene calls are TRBV5-4 and TRBJ2-6; perhaps TRBD2 as D (5 bases). DNA for the CDR3: TGTGCCAGCAGCTTGGGTCACACCCTAGCCCTAGCTGGGGCCAACGTCCTGACTTTC. Translated, it gives CASSLGHTLALAGANVLTF.